This passage covers 10 T cell receptor beta chains from one sample sequenced in a study of CD8+ T cells in alopecia areata. RNA was isolated and reverse transcribed to cDNA, the sequencing template. The protocol was immunoSEQ multiplex PCR, while the TCRdb copy is restricted to in-frame clones and leaves out a portion. Of around 140,000 clones in the sample, 87% were seen once. The sample consisted of CD8+ T cells sorted from blood, taken at week 0. The receptors originated from a human donor with alopecia areata.

The chain combines TRBV27 with TRBJ2-4; a possible D gene is TRBD1 (5 bases). Germline lookup yields CDR1 MNHEY and CDR2 SMNVEV (reference sequence). The CDR3 is 16 residues long. V was trimmed by 3 bases and J by 2 bases, leaving 14 bases between them. The CDR3 DNA sequence: TGTGCCAGCAGTTTCAGGCAGGGTGGGACCAAAAACATTCAGTACTTC. Translating gives CASSFRQGGTKNIQYF.

The rearrangement links TRBV6-5 to TRBJ1-4; maybe TRBD1 (5 bases). The CDR3 runs 16 residues. Trimming shortened V by 2 bases and J by 3 bases, and 13 bases separated the two germline ends. The germline V gene has CDR1 MNHEY and CDR2 SVGAGI. CDR3 in DNA: TGTGCCAGCAGTTACCCCTCCGGGGGGGCTAATGAAAAACTGTTTTTT. Translation gives CASSYPSGGANEKLFF.

This chain links TRBV9 with TRBJ1-2, with D perhaps TRBD1 (5 bases). The V end was cut by 0 bases, the J end by 3 bases, with 6 bases between. This CDR3 spans 13 amino acids. In germline, CDR1 is SGDLS, CDR2 YYNGEE. CDR3 protein: CASSVVGDYGYTF. The CDR3 coding sequence is TGTGCCAGCAGCGTAGTGGGGGACTATGGCTACACCTTC. The whole variable domain, filled in from reference TRBV9 and TRBJ1-2, reads DSGVTQTPKHLITATGQRVTLRCSPRSGDLSVYWYQQSLDQGLQFLIQYYNGEERAKGNILERFSAQQFPDLHSELNLSSLELGDSALYFCASSVVGDYGYTFGSGTRLTVV.

The chain uses TRBV10-2 and TRBJ2-7, with D tentatively TRBD1 or TRBD2 (5 bases each). The germline V and J ends were trimmed by 7 bases and 9 bases, with 19 bases remaining between them. The CDR3 spans 13 residues. CDR1 is WSHSY, CDR2 SAAADI, per germline. This CDR3 reads CASTGRRLLGQYF. The CDR3 nucleotides are TGCGCCAGCACGGGACGGAGACTTTTAGGGCAGTACTTC.

The DNA of the CDR3 is TGTGCCAGCAGCCCCCGGGGGCGGGATATCACAGATACGCAGTATTTT. It codes for CASSPRGRDITDTQYF. This rearrangement joins TRBV9 to TRBJ2-3; tentatively, D is TRBD1 or TRBD2 (6 bases each). This CDR3 comprises 16 residues. V lost 4 bases and J 2 bases, leaving 17 bases between the germline ends. Germline values: CDR1 SGDLS, CDR2 YYNGEE.

The V and J genes are TRBV27 and TRBJ2-7; tentatively, D is TRBD2 (6 bases). V lost 2 bases and J lost 2, with 10 bases in between. The CDR3 sequence is 14 residues long. Germline CDR1 is MNHEY and CDR2 is SMNVEV (reference sequence). The CDR3 here is CASSLGGKAYEQYF. The DNA of the CDR3 is TGTGCCAGCAGTTTAGGAGGGAAAGCCTACGAGCAGTACTTC.

The table lists this clone with a count of one. The chain is built from TRBV2 and TRBJ2-7; no clear D. V dropped 7 bases and J dropped 1 base, with 11 bases sitting between them. The CDR3 has 13 residues. The germline CDR1 and CDR2 sequences are SNHLY and FYNNEI. CDR3 bases: TGTGCCAGCACTGGTGACGTTTCCTACGAGCAGTACTTC. Translation gives CASTGDVSYEQYF.

The chain carries TRBV7-6 and TRBJ2-2; D remains unclear. This CDR3 contains 13 residues. Germline values: CDR1 SGHVS, CDR2 FNYEAQ. Between the trimmed V and J ends, which lost 1 base and 5 bases, there was a span of 5 bases. The CDR3 bases are TGTGCCAGCAGCTTAGACTTAACCGGGGAGCTGTTTTTT. Amino acid sequence: CASSLDLTGELFF.

The rearrangement joins TRBV30 to TRBJ2-3; tentatively, D is TRBD2 (6 bases). The CDR3 extends over 15 amino acids. The V end was cut by 0 bases, the J end by 4 bases, with 14 bases between. CDR1 and CDR2 from the germline V gene are GTSNPN and SVGIG (reference sequence). The CDR3 bases are TGTGCCTGGAGTGTACGACGGGAGAGCGCAGATACGCAGTATTTT. It is translated as CAWSVRRESADTQYF.

The gene calls are TRBV5-1 and TRBJ2-3, with D perhaps TRBD1 (6 bases). Germline values: CDR1 SGHRS, CDR2 YFSETQ. The germline V and J ends were trimmed by 4 bases and 4 bases, with 10 bases remaining between them. The CDR3 loop spans 13 amino acids. This CDR3 reads CASSIGQSDTQYF. CDR3 nucleotides: TGCGCCAGCAGCATCGGACAGTCAGATACGCAGTATTTT.